This T cell receptor (beta chain) was sequenced for a study of CD8+ T cells in alopecia areata (dated by TCRdb to between 2017 and 2018). Background for the entire study: Treated patients were enrolled in an open-label pilot trial of oral tofacitinib, 5 to 10 mg twice daily, for moderate-to-severe alopecia areata. Tofacitinib-treated patients had biopsies at baseline and at 4 and 24 weeks of treatment, with a later scalp biopsy in several patients. RNA was extracted with the PAXgene miRNA kit for fixed scalp, the miRNeasy kit for PBMCs, and the RNeasy kit for mouse skin. Amplification of TCRbeta CDR3 regions was done by immunoSEQ multiplex PCR using 35 Vbeta forward primers and 13 Jbeta reverse primers. Human TCRbeta sequencing covered scalp tissue and sorted CD4+ and CD8+ peripheral blood T cells from patchy and totalis/universalis alopecia areata patients and healthy controls. Clonality in the scalp was compared among normal scalp (n=4), patchy alopecia areata scalp (n=8), and alopecia totalis/universalis scalp (n=8). Tofacitinib was given for 6 to 18 months, followed by 6 months of follow-up off drug to assess delayed response and recurrence. Disease severity in treated patients was measured with the SALT score, which quantifies the percentage of affected scalp surface area. The study used high-throughput TCRbeta sequencing to examine T cell clonal expansion in alopecia areata, in both the C3H/HeJ mouse model and human patients. Summary of the overall study and its limitations: Shared TCR sequences between patients were less evident than in mice, which may be partly attributable to HLA diversity in the patient population. Many expanded lesional clones persisted in scalp and blood during tofacitinib treatment, which may partly explain relapse after stopping treatment. Lesional scalp, especially in alopecia totalis/universalis, showed higher clonality and more expanded CD8+ clones than normal scalp, suggesting antigenic drive. Scalp clonality and the number of expanded CD8+ clones among the top 100 scalp clones were significantly decreased by tofacitinib. Unlike mouse skin, which is dominated by gammadelta T cells, normal human skin has resident alphabeta T cells that are also sequenced, and this complicates analysis of the scalp TCR repertoire. Because the treated cohort was small and included a single nonresponder, larger studies are needed to assess links between baseline CD8+ expansion and response.

In the germline V gene, CDR1 corresponds to SQVTM and CDR2 to ANQGSEA. The V and J ends are trimmed by 1 base and 5 bases, leaving 23 bases between them. Spanning cysteine to phenylalanine, the CDR3 consists of 17 amino acids. CDR3 DNA is the only sequence kept; it has 51 bases, read in frame from the first base. Preparation of the library involved the immunoSEQ multiplex PCR assay. To provide template for TCR sequencing, every sample had RNA extracted and reverse transcribed into cDNA. SuperScript III was used for first-strand cDNA synthesis, primed with a 2:1 mix of oligo-dT and random hexamers. Amplification bias was assessed with a synthetic immune receptor repertoire, and residual bias was removed computationally. In the original analysis: Raw reads were preprocessed for error removal, and CDR3 was defined according to IMGT conventions as running from the conserved cysteine to phenylalanine. To get clonality, Shannon entropy was normalized by log2 of the number of productive unique TCRs and the result was subtracted from 1. CD4 or CD8 identity of scalp clones was inferred by cross-referencing scalp TCRbeta sequences with sorted blood CD4 and CD8 repertoires. Here the immuneACCESS table is served through TCRdb, limited to in-frame sequences with V and J called. Missing clones are a known gap in these copies; in checked studies unresolved V genes cover under half, and the rest lacks a known reason. V, J and clone size are those of that table, while D and trimming were read from the DNA. The sample contains a few hundred thousand clones, roughly three fifths of them found a single time. Of the sample, 0.95% to 1.5% falls within the top ten clones.

The treatment or condition label here, explained by the study, means: oral pan-JAK inhibitor, 5-10 mg twice daily. Peripheral blood and lesional scalp punch biopsies were obtained from patients with alopecia areata. PBMCs were isolated by density centrifugation and stained for CD3, CD4 and CD8, and CD4+ and CD8+ T cells were sorted on a FACSAria. Of note for this clone: The target of this receptor is not known. It has no much larger one-base neighbor in the sample; base qualities were not kept.

The V and J genes are TRBV29-1 and TRBJ2-5; the D gene could be TRBD1 or TRBD2, each one agreeing over 6 bases. The sample in question was CD4+ T cells sorted from blood, obtained at roughly week 45, from a patient treated with tofacitinib. This clonotype was obtained from a human donor with alopecia areata. This receptor carries the CDR3 CSVEGDWGARREETQYF. The bases read TGCAGCGTTGAAGGGGACTGGGGGGCCAGAAGGGAGGAGACCCAGTACTTC. The variable domain in full, with residues beyond the CDR3 obtained from the reference TRBV29-1 and TRBJ2-5 genes, is SAVISQKPSRDICQRGTSLTIQCQVDSQVTMMFWYRQQPGQSLTLIATANQGSEATYESGFVIDKFPISRPNLTFSTLTVSNMSPEDSSIYLCSVEGDWGARREETQYFGPGTRLLVL.